The 18 T cell receptor beta chains below all came from one sample that was sequenced in a study of T-cell reconstitution after alpha-beta-depleted transplantation in children. Researchers prepared the TCRbeta library using unique molecular identifiers, the study reports. One entry per CDR3 protein results from TCRdb running MiXCR on the PCR reads. The sample lists hundreds of thousands of distinct CDR3 sequences; 8% to 9.5% were seen once. The material sequenced was PBMCs from the stem cell graft donor, taken from the stem cell graft. The receptors were sampled from a human donor who donated a stem cell graft to a child with acute lymphoblastic leukemia.

The sample holds many counts of this clonotype. This chain joins TRBV4-2 and TRBJ2-7; TRBD1 aligns across 8 bases. Germline V gives CDR1 LGHNA, CDR2 YNFKEQ. The CDR3 contains 13 residues. With V trimmed by 4 bases and J by 10 bases, 9 bases remained unmatched. CDR3 DNA: TGTGCCAGCAGCCCGTCACAGGGGGAAGCACAGTACTTC. Encoded protein: CASSPSQGEAQYF.

This clonotype was detected only a few times. V is TRBV29-1 and J is TRBJ1-1; D is uncertain. There are 14 residues in the CDR3. The germline CDR1 and CDR2 sequences are SQVTM and ANQGSEA. V was shortened by 1 base and J by 0 bases, with 9 bases between the two germline ends. CDR3 residues: CSVEARKVNTEAFF. The CDR3 bases are TGCAGCGTTGAAGCACGGAAGGTGAACACTGAAGCTTTCTTT.

This chain joins TRBV12-3 or TRBV12-4 and TRBJ1-1; 8 nucleotides match TRBD1. With 8 bases clipped from V and 6 bases from J, the junction kept 11 bases outside the gene matches. The CDR3 is 14 residues long. DNA of the CDR3: TGTGCCAGCGAAGACTCAGGGGGCTTGGCTGAAGCTTTCTTT. It codes for CASEDSGGLAEAFF.

The genes are TRBV7-9 and TRBJ2-7, with D tentatively TRBD1 (6 bases). Germline loops: CDR1 SEHNR, CDR2 FQNEAQ (reference sequence). The CDR3 is 16 amino acids. V was clipped by 2 bases and J by 4 bases, with 18 bases between them. The CDR3 DNA sequence: TGTGCCAGCAGCTTAATTTTAACAGGGCAGGTTTACGAGCAGTACTTC. Translating it yields CASSLILTGQVYEQYF.

V gene TRBV5-1 combines with J gene TRBJ2-2, with 13 bases that match TRBD2. The V gene end was trimmed by 3 bases and the J gene end by 0 bases; junction bases not matched to a gene: 8. Germline CDR1 SGHRS, CDR2 YFSETQ. The CDR3 loop spans 19 amino acids. This CDR3 reads CASSSLGLAGFANTGELFF. CDR3 nucleotides: TGCGCCAGCAGCTCGCTGGGACTAGCGGGGTTCGCGAACACCGGGGAGCTGTTTTTT.

Only a few counts were recorded for this clonotype. The gene calls are TRBV5-5 and TRBJ1-2; D might be TRBD1 (5 bases). The CDR3 has 13 amino acids. CDR1 SGHKS and CDR2 YYEKEE come from the germline V gene (reference sequence). V was shortened by 4 bases and J by 4 bases, with 11 bases between the two germline ends. CDR3 coding DNA: TGTGCCAGCAGCGAGGACATGAGCTATGGCTACACCTTC. It encodes CASSEDMSYGYTF.

The chain employs TRBV6-6 and TRBJ1-5; a possible D gene is TRBD1 (5 bases). This CDR3 has 11 residues. Trimming removed 6 bases at V and 16 bases at J, with 16 bases between. Looked up from germline, CDR1 is MNHNY and CDR2 is SVGAGI (reference sequence). This CDR3 is CASRGGDNSHF. The CDR3 DNA sequence: TGTGCCAGCAGGGGGGGAGACAATAGTCATTTT.

The sample holds many counts of this clonotype. The chain is built from TRBV3-1 and TRBJ1-1; 8 bases line up with TRBD1. This CDR3 has 17 amino acids. CDR1 is LGHDT, CDR2 YNNKEL, per germline (reference sequence). With 3 bases clipped from V and 0 bases from J, the junction kept 9 bases outside the gene matches. The CDR3, as DNA: TGTGCCAGCAGCCATCGGACAGGGATTCCTTTGAACACTGAAGCTTTCTTT. Translating it yields CASSHRTGIPLNTEAFF.

In this sample, this clonotype turned up a few times. The gene calls are TRBV27 and TRBJ2-2; a weak D match, TRBD2 (7 bases). The CDR3 consists of 16 residues. The V gene's germline CDR1 is MNHEY and CDR2 SMNVEV (reference sequence). Trimming pared 5 bases from V and 1 base from J, leaving 14 bases between. The CDR3 spells CASSGGAGRNTGELFF. The DNA of the CDR3 is TGTGCCAGCAGTGGGGGGGCAGGGAGGAACACCGGGGAGCTGTTTTTT.

In its sample, this clonotype was seen many times. The genes are TRBV2 and TRBJ2-1; TRBD1 matches at 10 bases. V dropped 7 bases and J dropped 7; count of bases not matched to a gene: 13. CDR1 SNHLY and CDR2 FYNNEI come from the germline V gene. There are 16 residues in the CDR3. DNA of the CDR3: TGTGCCAGCACAGCCGCCCCCGGACAGGGGGGTAATGAGCAGTTCTTC. Protein: CASTAAPGQGGNEQFF.

The V and J genes are TRBV12-3 or TRBV12-4 and TRBJ2-3; D is possibly TRBD1 or TRBD2 (6 bases each). V was trimmed by 4 bases and J by 1 base, leaving 15 bases between them. The CDR3 is 16 amino acids. CDR3 sequence: CASSSGVRGGTDTQYF. In nucleotides, the CDR3 is TGTGCCAGCAGTTCGGGCGTTAGGGGGGGCACAGATACGCAGTATTTT.

This clonotype has at least ten counts. J is TRBJ2-1 and V is TRBV4-2; 8 bases align to TRBD2. Per germline, CDR1 LGHNA and CDR2 YNFKEQ. With V trimmed by 2 bases and J by 7 bases, 7 bases remained unmatched. The CDR3 length is 15 residues. The CDR3 DNA sequence: TGTGCCAGCAGCCAACCGGGGGGGCCAATAAATGAGCAGTTCTTC. This sequence encodes CASSQPGGPINEQFF.

This clonotype was observed many times. The chain carries TRBV15 and TRBJ1-1; D unclear. Germline assignment: CDR1 LNHNV and CDR2 YYDKDF (reference sequence). V lost 0 bases and J 6 bases, leaving 8 bases between the germline ends. There are 13 residues in the CDR3. DNA of the CDR3: TGTGCCACCAGCAGAGATCGCCCAGCTGAAGCTTTCTTT. It codes for CATSRDRPAEAFF. Combining the CDR3 with reference TRBV15 and TRBJ1-1 gives the whole variable domain DAMVIQNPRYQVTQFGKPVTLSCSQTLNHNVMYWYQQKSSQAPKLLFHYYDKDFNNEADTPDNFQSRRPNTSFCFLDIRSPGLGDTAMYLCATSRDRPAEAFFGQGTRLTVV.

This clonotype was recorded many times. The CDR3 DNA reads TGTGCCATCAGTGAGTCCGGACTACCATCGGGAGATGAGCAGTTCTTC. The encoded protein is CAISESGLPSGDEQFF. This chain links TRBV10-3 with TRBJ2-1, with D perhaps TRBD2 (6 bases). The CDR3 loop spans 16 amino acids. V lost 0 bases and J lost 8, with 17 bases in between. In germline, CDR1 is ENHRY, CDR2 SYGVKD.

The rearrangement joins TRBV27 to TRBJ2-1; the match to TRBD2 covers 14 bases. Germline loops: CDR1 MNHEY, CDR2 SMNVEV (reference sequence). CDR3 size: 19 residues. J was trimmed by 2 bases and V by 4 bases; bases with no gene match: 10. CDR3 in amino acids: CASSSTTSGGAGPYNEQFF. The DNA of the CDR3 is TGTGCCAGCAGTTCTACGACTAGCGGGGGGGCTGGCCCCTACAATGAGCAGTTCTTC.

The J gene is TRBJ1-2, the V gene TRBV20-1, with 7 bases that match TRBD1. The V gene end was trimmed by 3 bases and the J gene end by 0 bases; junction bases not matched to a gene: 10. Per the germline V gene, CDR1 is DFQATT and CDR2 is SNEGSKA (reference sequence). The CDR3 is 16 residues long. CDR3 DNA sequence: TGCAGTGCTAGTAGGGGGACAGATAAACCTAACTATGGCTACACCTTC. Encoded protein: CSASRGTDKPNYGYTF.

This clonotype turned up a few times. This chain joins TRBV5-1 and TRBJ1-4, with no clear D. Germline-derived CDR1 and CDR2 are SGHRS and YFSETQ. This CDR3 is 16 amino acids long. V lost 1 base, J lost 6 bases, and 16 bases lay in between. CDR3 DNA: TGCGCCAGCAGCTTGACGGGTGGGCCAGAACATGAAAAACTGTTTTTT. This gives the protein CASSLTGGPEHEKLFF.

The table lists this clonotype with many counts. The chain has TRBV12-3 or TRBV12-4 and TRBJ2-3; D possibly corresponds to TRBD2 (5 bases). The CDR3 is 15 amino acids. V shed 6 bases and J shed 3 bases, with 16 bases lying between them. The CDR3 nucleotides read TGTGCCAGCAGCCCCTCGACGAGGGTGACAGATACGCAGTATTTT. Amino acid sequence: CASSPSTRVTDTQYF.